This T cell receptor (beta chain) was sequenced in a study of T cell responses to AZD1222 COVID-19 vaccine. Measured with immunoSEQ multiplex PCR; TCRdb has only the in-frame clones, and not every one. The data contain approximately 130,000 clones, 90% of them singletons. Germline V gene data show CDR1 as SGHNT and CDR2 as YYREEE (reference sequence). This CDR3 is 17 amino acids long. V gave up 4 bases and J gave up 0 bases; unmatched junction bases: 10. Material: peripheral blood, obtained on day 0 of AZD1222 vaccination. The rearrangement uses TRBV5-4 and TRBJ2-1; 7 bases agree with TRBD2. The clonotype was recovered from an adult in good health. The CDR3 sequence: CASSPGRGRNSYNEQFF. CDR3 nucleotide sequence: TGTGCCAGCAGCCCGGGGCGGGGGAGAAACTCCTACAATGAGCAGTTCTTC.